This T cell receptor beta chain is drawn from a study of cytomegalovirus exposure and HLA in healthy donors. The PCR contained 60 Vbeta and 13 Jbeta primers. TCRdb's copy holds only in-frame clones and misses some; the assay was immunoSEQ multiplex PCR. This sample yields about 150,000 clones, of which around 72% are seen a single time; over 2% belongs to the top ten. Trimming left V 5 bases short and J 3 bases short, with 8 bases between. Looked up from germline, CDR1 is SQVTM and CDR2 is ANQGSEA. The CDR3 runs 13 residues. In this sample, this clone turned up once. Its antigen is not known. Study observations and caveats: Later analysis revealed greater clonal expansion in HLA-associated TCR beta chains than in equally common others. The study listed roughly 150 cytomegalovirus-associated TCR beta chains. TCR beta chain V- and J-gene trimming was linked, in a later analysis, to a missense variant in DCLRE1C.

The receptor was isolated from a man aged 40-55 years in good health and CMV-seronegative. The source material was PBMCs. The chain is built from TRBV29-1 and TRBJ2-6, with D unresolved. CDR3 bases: TGCAGCGTTCAAAATAGTGGGGCCAACGTCCTGACTTTC. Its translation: CSVQNSGANVLTF.